This T cell receptor (beta chain) is from a study of identifying expanded T cells in peripheral blood. CDR3 length equals 16 residues. V was pared by 1 base and J by 7 bases, with 11 bases of the junction left unmatched. CDR1 and CDR2 from the germline V gene are MNHEY and SVGAGI. Clones were sequenced by immunoSEQ multiplex PCR, and TCRdb holds only the in-frame ones, with some missing. The sample contains around 80,000 clones, almost 90% of which appear only once. The origin of this receptor is a person aged 18 to 75 in good health. The material sequenced was blood. The chain links TRBV6-5 to TRBJ2-7, with 9 bases aligning to TRBD2. CDR3 DNA sequence: TGTGCCAGCAGTTACTTGGGGATGACTAGCGGAGCTGAGCAGTACTTC. This encodes CASSYLGMTSGAEQYF.